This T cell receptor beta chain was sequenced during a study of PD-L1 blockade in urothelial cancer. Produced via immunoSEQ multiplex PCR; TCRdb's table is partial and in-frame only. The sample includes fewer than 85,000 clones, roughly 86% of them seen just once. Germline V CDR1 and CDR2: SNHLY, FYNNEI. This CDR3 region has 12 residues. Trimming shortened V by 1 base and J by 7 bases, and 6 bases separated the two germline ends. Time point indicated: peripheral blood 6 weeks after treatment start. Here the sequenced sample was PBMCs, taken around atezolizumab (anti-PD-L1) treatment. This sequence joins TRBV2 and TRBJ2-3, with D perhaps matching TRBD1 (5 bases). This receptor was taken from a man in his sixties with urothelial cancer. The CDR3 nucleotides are TGTGCCAGCAGTGAAGAGGGGTATACGCAGTATTTT. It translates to CASSEEGYTQYF.